This T cell receptor beta chain appears in the sequencing data of a study of CD8 T cells in ankylosing spondylitis (dated by TCRdb to 2016 to 2017). Notes on the research overall: T cell receptor beta repertoires were profiled in healthy donors and ankylosing spondylitis patients so that disease-linked TCR variants could be found. In total, the full study cohort was made up of some 110 healthy donors and some 26 ankylosing spondylitis patients. Samples of peripheral blood were taken, and for ankylosing spondylitis patients, synovial fluid was collected as well.

General findings and caveats noted by the study authors: A TCR beta motif of eight highly homologous amino acid variants appeared characteristic of blood from ankylosing spondylitis patients. The disease-linked clones were reported as significantly enriched in matched synovial fluid samples from ankylosing spondylitis patients. Some motif variants had previously been reported in the synovial fluid and blood of reactive arthritis patients, which suggests shared mechanisms of disease initiation. In peripheral blood, the disease-linked clones were found at relatively low frequencies and had a CD8+ phenotype.

Sequencing instrument: Illumina HiSeq 2500. Quantitative 5'-RACE with molecular barcodes was used to prepare TCR beta libraries. Per the source publication's procedure: Disease-linked TCR variants were identified with a new computational method built on a probabilistic model of VDJ rearrangement. Using fastp at Q25 and MiXCR, TCRdb reprocessed the public reads and kept productive beta chains. Each record represents a unique CDR3 protein, reported with the most common genes and DNA among its rows. The V and J calls here are based on TCRdb, not the publication. The sample includes 500,000 or so distinct CDR3 sequences, with approximately 5.3% observed a single time. Approximately 4% of the sample rests with the top ten. The V and J ends are trimmed by 6 bases and 10 bases, leaving 19 bases between them. The CDR3, cysteine through phenylalanine, is 13 amino acids long. The entry retains the CDR3 DNA only, 39 bases that are in frame from base 1. The CDR1 and CDR2 encoded by the germline V gene are SQVTM and ANQGSEA.

This clonotype occurred many times. What antigen it recognizes has not been identified. Per-nucleotide qualities are absent, and no much larger clonotype sits a single base away. The rearrangement joined TRBV29-1 to TRBJ1-5; the D gene lacks a confident call. This TCR derives from a male donor with ankylosing spondylitis. Sequencing was carried out using blood, either unsorted or a sorted T cell fraction (not recorded which). For the CDR3, the sequence is CSVRWSALSPQHF. The bases read TGCAGCGTGCGGTGGAGCGCGCTTAGTCCCCAGCATTTT.